These 12 T cell receptor beta chains were all obtained from the same sample, sequenced in a study of shared clonotypes between healthy human individuals. CD8 cells regarded as naive lacked CD45RO, were positively chosen for CCR7, and omitted terminally differentiated effector memory CD45RA+ cells. Measured with immunoSEQ multiplex PCR; TCRdb has only the in-frame clones, and not every one. The sample yields 1.5 million to 2.5 million clones, about 94% seen once. The specimen was naive CD8+ T cells sorted from blood. The receptors shown here come from a man younger than 35 in good health.

The chain is built from TRBV11-2 and TRBJ2-5, with 10 bases matching TRBD1. Trimming removed 5 bases from V and 5 bases from J; junction bases left unmatched: 8. The CDR3 has 15 amino acids. Germline loops: CDR1 SGHAT, CDR2 FQNNGV. The DNA for the CDR3 is TGTGCCAGCAGCCAATGGGACAGGGGCGCGGAGACCCAGTACTTC. It is translated as CASSQWDRGAETQYF.

The rearrangement joins TRBV21-1 to TRBJ1-1; TRBD1, the table's D call, lacks a check against the DNA. TRBV21-1 is a pseudogene segment. The CDR3 consists of 14 residues. CDR3 DNA sequence: TGTGCCAGCAGGGGACAGCACCTGAACACTGAAGCTTTCTTT. Protein product: CASRGQHLNTEAFF.

Concerning this clone: This sample includes further DNA sequences coding for the same CDR3. The chain has TRBV5-6 and TRBJ2-7; 9 nucleotides agree with TRBD1. The CDR3 contains 13 residues. Germline trimming cut 4 bases from V and 4 bases from J; bases unmatched to any gene: 3. The germline V gene encodes CDR1 SGHDT and CDR2 YYEEEE. CDR3 in DNA: TGTGCCAGCAGCCTAGACAGGGGGTACGAGCAGTACTTC. Amino acids: CASSLDRGYEQYF. Full variable domain (missing parts from reference TRBV5-6 and TRBJ2-7): DAGVTQSPTHLIKTRGQQVTLRCSPKSGHDTVSWYQQALGQGPQFIFQYYEEEERQRGNFPDRFSGHQFPNYSSELNVNALLLGDSALYLCASSLDRGYEQYFGPGTRLTVT.

This chain uses TRBV6-4 with TRBJ1-3, with D hard to call. Germline V gene data show CDR1 as MRHNA and CDR2 as SNTAGT. V was pared by 7 bases and J by 3 bases, with 19 bases between. CDR3 length: 16 residues. The chain's CDR3 is CASITPGPSSGNTIYF. DNA for the CDR3: TGTGCCAGCATTACACCGGGCCCTAGTAGTGGAAACACCATATATTTT.

The chain joins TRBV6-1 to TRBJ2-3, with 9 bases aligning to TRBD1. The V gene's germline CDR1 is MNHNS and CDR2 SASEGT. V trimming: 3 bases; J trimming: 4 bases; junction bases outside the gene matches: 2. The length of the CDR3 is 14 residues. The CDR3 region has the DNA TGTGCCAGCAGTGAGGGACAGGGTCCAGATACGCAGTATTTT. This encodes CASSEGQGPDTQYF.

The chain is built from TRBV30 and TRBJ2-7, with TRBD1 identical over 9 bases. In germline, CDR1 is GTSNPN, CDR2 SVGIG (reference sequence). The CDR3 consists of 14 residues. Trimming removed 2 bases from V and 4 bases from J; junction bases left unmatched: 6. CDR3 bases: TGTGCCTGGAGTACGCCGGGACAGGGATACGAGCAGTACTTC. This encodes CAWSTPGQGYEQYF.

Concerning this clone itself: The same CDR3 also results from other DNA sequences found in this sample. For the CDR3, the DNA is TGCAGCGTTGAAGACGGGTCAGCCTACGAGCAGTACTTC. Its translation is CSVEDGSAYEQYF. The chain combines TRBV29-1 with TRBJ2-7, with D uncertain. The CDR3 consists of 13 residues. Germline V gene sequence: CDR1 SQVTM, CDR2 ANQGSEA. V dropped 0 bases and J dropped 2 bases, with 8 bases sitting between them.

The chain combines TRBV4-2 with TRBJ1-1, with 9 positions matching TRBD1. The CDR3 has 15 residues. CDR1 and CDR2 from the germline V gene are LGHNA and YNFKEQ. Trimming cost V 3 bases and J 5 bases; bases outside gene matches: 7. CDR3 sequence: CASSHALTGGTEAFF. In DNA, the CDR3 is TGTGCCAGCAGCCACGCGTTGACAGGGGGTACTGAAGCTTTCTTT.

The chain carries TRBV25-1 and TRBJ2-7; possible D gene TRBD1, 6 bases. With 3 bases removed from V and 2 bases from J, the gap between germline ends came to 14 bases. Looked up from germline, CDR1 is MGHDK and CDR2 is SYGVNS. The CDR3 loop spans 15 amino acids. Written as DNA, the CDR3 is TGTGCCAGCAGTGACCCAGGACAGAACCCCTACGAGCAGTACTTC. Translated: CASSDPGQNPYEQYF.

V and J are TRBV4-1 and TRBJ1-4; D possibly corresponds to TRBD1 (6 bases). Germline CDR1 is MGHRA and CDR2 is YSYEKL. The length of the CDR3 is 13 residues. The V gene lost 1 base and the J gene lost 11 bases, with 11 bases spanning the gap. The CDR3 bases are TGCGCCAGCAGCCAAGGAGGGGGTGGGAAACTGTTTTTT. Translation: CASSQGGGGKLFF.

The chain carries TRBV30 and TRBJ1-3; a weak D match, TRBD1 (5 bases). The length of the CDR3 is 13 residues. Trimming stripped 1 base from V and 14 bases from J, with 18 bases between. Germline values: CDR1 GTSNPN, CDR2 SVGIG (reference sequence). The CDR3 DNA reads as TGTGCCTGGAGTGACGACAACCTCGGGACCCTATATTTT. This gives the protein CAWSDDNLGTLYF.

The chain combines TRBV13 with TRBJ1-3, with TRBD1 matching over 7 bases. V was pared by 5 bases and J by 0 bases, with 7 bases of the junction left unmatched. Germline-derived CDR1 and CDR2 are PRHDT and FYEKMQ (reference sequence). This CDR3 contains 16 residues. CDR3 protein: CASSTTQGFSGNTIYF. Written as DNA, the CDR3 is TGTGCCAGCAGCACGACACAGGGGTTCTCTGGAAACACCATATATTTT.